This T cell receptor beta chain originates from a study of PD-L1 blockade in urothelial cancer. As for time point: peripheral blood 6 weeks after treatment start. Germline V gene sequence: CDR1 MNHEY, CDR2 SMNVEV (reference sequence). The CDR3 is made up of 16 amino acids. Trimming at V came to 2 bases and at J to 4 bases, leaving 1 base not matched to a gene. Libraries were prepared by immunoSEQ multiplex PCR; TCRdb keeps only in-frame clonotypes and omits some of them. This sample has 40,000 or so clones; roughly 86% occur once, and the top ten carry 13%. The source of this sequence is a man aged 55-75 years with urothelial cancer. This specimen was PBMCs, taken around atezolizumab (anti-PD-L1) treatment. The rearrangement uses TRBV27 and TRBJ2-5, with TRBD2 matching over 16 bases. The CDR3 here is CASSLGTSGRGETQYF. CDR3 sequence (DNA): TGTGCCAGCAGTTTAGGGACTAGCGGGAGGGGAGAGACCCAGTACTTC.